This TCR beta chain was retrieved from a study of T-cell reconstitution after alpha-beta-depleted transplantation in children. Study-level results: Newly made T cells mostly supplied T-cell counts and diversity one year after transplant. Some patients' high day-60 TCRbeta diversity was traced to surviving recipient T cells and thymic progenitors. The study reportedly traced alpha-beta T cells about two months after transplant to several hundred expanded graft clones.

Points on this clonotype: Its target is not known. One end of the junction fails to match germline, which may point to a read error.

Germline-derived CDR1 and CDR2 are SGHRS and YFSETQ. There are 14 residues in the CDR3. Preparation of the TCRbeta library was carried out with unique molecular identifiers. Each CDR3 protein is one row after TCRdb ran MiXCR on the PCR reads. The sample carries a few hundred thousand distinct CDR3 sequences, more than 20% recorded once. This sequence originates from a female patient aged 2-15 years who had a stem cell transplant for congenital amegakaryocytic thrombocytopenia, so the T cells may come from the graft donor. The V call is TRBV5-1, the J call TRBJ2-2; D remains ambiguous. The starting material was PBMCs, mostly from graft donor cells, obtained 360 days after TCRalphabeta/CD19-depleted stem cell transplant. In DNA, the CDR3 is TGCGCCAGCAGCTTGCGAACGAACACCTGGGAGCTGTTTTTT. The encoded protein is CASSLRTNTWELFF.